The clone carrying this T cell receptor beta chain has a handful of counts. The data are from a study of PD-1 blockade in classical Hodgkin lymphoma. Assay used: immunoSEQ multiplex PCR; TCRdb lists only in-frame clones, some missing. The data contain about 64,000 clones, about 89% of them singletons. Time point described: cycle 4 day 1 (C4D1), after 6 weeks of nivolumab. Brentuximab vedotin exposure varied, and every patient relapsed after autologous stem cell transplantation. This CDR3 region has 15 residues. The V gene lost 6 bases and the J gene lost 4 bases, with 15 bases spanning the gap. Germline CDR1 reads SEHNR; CDR2 reads FQNEAQ (reference sequence).

V gene TRBV7-9 combines with J gene TRBJ2-2; a possible D gene is TRBD2 (5 bases). The sequences come from peripheral blood mononuclear cells (PBMCs), collected before the fourth cycle of nivolumab. The receptor comes from a human donor with classical Hodgkin lymphoma. Here the CDR3 reads CASSPMERSTGELFF. In nucleotides, the CDR3 is TGTGCCAGCAGTCCAATGGAGCGGAGCACCGGGGAGCTGTTTTTT.